A selection of T cell receptor beta chains follows, all from one sample in a study of blood T cell repertoires in COVID-19. Here immunoSEQ multiplex PCR was the method, and the copy in TCRdb shows in-frame clones only, minus some. The table includes around 300,000 clones, 80% to 90% detected once. The material sequenced was peripheral blood. The receptors come from a man between 50 and 59 years old with active or convalescent COVID-19. Both conserved end residues are part of each CDR3. The D gene is left open where the match is weak. Clone size, where shown, is once, few, many, or a class for clones that have expanded.

V gene	D gene	J gene	clone size	CDR3 length	CDR3 DNA	CDR3 protein
TRBV30	.	TRBJ1-4	.	16	TGTGCCTGGAGTATCTTACCGGGACAAGGGAAGGAAAAACTGTTTTTT	CAWSILPGQGKEKLFF
TRBV9	TRBD1	TRBJ1-5	.	14	TGTGCCAGCAGCAAGGGACAGAGCAATCAGCCCCAGCATTTT	CASSKGQSNQPQHF
TRBV9	.	TRBJ2-5	once	15	TGTGCCAGCAGCGTAGGTAGCGCAGATCAAGAGACCCAGTACTTC	CASSVGSADQETQYF
TRBV2	.	TRBJ2-3	.	15	TGTGCCAGCAGTGGGAGCCCCCTTAGAACAGATACGCAGTATTTT	CASSGSPLRTDTQYF
TRBV6-2/TRBV6-3	.	TRBJ2-2	.	24	TGTGCCAGCAGCCCAGACCCCTATGAGAGTGGGACAGGGGGGCTAGCGGGAGAGACCGGGGAGCTGTTTTTT	CASSPDPYESGTGGLAGETGELFF
TRBV18	TRBD1	TRBJ2-2	.	14	TGTGCCAGCTCACCGACAGGGGACACCGGGGAGCTGTTTTTT	CASSPTGDTGELFF
TRBV24-1	TRBD1	TRBJ1-2	few	16	TGTGCCACCAGTCTTGGTGGACAGGCTGCTAACTATGGCTACACCTTC	CATSLGGQAANYGYTF
TRBV18	.	TRBJ1-1	.	14	TGTGCCAGCTCACCATCTCTTATGAACACTGAAGCTTTCTTT	CASSPSLMNTEAFF
TRBV6-6	.	TRBJ1-4	.	12	TGTGCCAGCAGCCAAGACACGGAAAAACTGTTTTTT	CASSQDTEKLFF
TRBV2	TRBD1	TRBJ1-5	.	15	TGTGCCAGCAGGCCAGAGACAGGGATGGATCAGCCCCAGCATTTT	CASRPETGMDQPQHF